A selection of T cell receptor beta chains follows, all from one sample in a study of cytomegalovirus exposure and HLA in healthy donors. Some clones are missing from TCRdb's copy, which holds only in-frame ones; the method was immunoSEQ multiplex PCR. Among approximately 140,000 clones listed, approximately 78% were seen once. Material for sequencing was PBMCs. The origin of the receptors is a man younger than 30 in good health and CMV-seropositive. Each CDR3 is given with its conserved first and last residue. D genes are given only for firm matches. Clone sizes are given selectively: once, few, many, or a class where the clone is expanded.

D gene: NA; clone size: NA; V gene: TRBV9; J gene: TRBJ1-1; CDR3 DNA: TGTGCCAGCAGCTCCTCGGAGAGGGAGGGGACTGAAGCTTTCTTT; CDR3 protein: CASSSSEREGTEAFF
D gene: NA; clone size: NA; V gene: TRBV10-2; J gene: TRBJ1-5; CDR3 DNA: TGCGCCAGCAGTGATATGGGGGGTCAAGGCAATCAGCCCCAGCATTTT; CDR3 protein: CASSDMGGQGNQPQHF
D gene: NA; clone size: NA; V gene: TRBV2; J gene: TRBJ1-4; CDR3 DNA: TGTGCCAGCAGTGAAAACGGTGCAACTAATGAAAAACTGTTTTTT; CDR3 protein: CASSENGATNEKLFF
D gene: NA; clone size: few; V gene: TRBV25-1; J gene: TRBJ2-6; CDR3 DNA: TGTGCCAGCAGTGGGACAGCTGGGGCCAACGTCCTGACTTTC; CDR3 protein: CASSGTAGANVLTF
D gene: NA; clone size: NA; V gene: TRBV6-1; J gene: TRBJ1-4; CDR3 DNA: TGTGCCAGCAGTGACCGTGAAAAACTGTTTTTT; CDR3 protein: CASSDREKLFF
D gene: TRBD1; clone size: once; V gene: TRBV6-1; J gene: TRBJ2-7; CDR3 DNA: TGTGCCAGTGGACAGGGGGAAGTCGCCGGGACATTC; CDR3 protein: CASGQGEVAGTF
D gene: TRBD1; clone size: NA; V gene: TRBV5-1; J gene: TRBJ2-4; CDR3 DNA: TGCGCCAGCAGCTTACTGGACAGGGGAACCAAAAACATTCAGTACTTC; CDR3 protein: CASSLLDRGTKNIQYF
D gene: TRBD2; clone size: NA; V gene: TRBV7-9; J gene: TRBJ2-5; CDR3 DNA: TGTGCCAGCAGCTTTCTATCGGGGGGCCAAGAGACCCAGTACTTC; CDR3 protein: CASSFLSGGQETQYF
D gene: NA; clone size: NA; V gene: TRBV11-2; J gene: TRBJ2-2; CDR3 DNA: TGTGCCTTACGTATAAGAGGGGGTGGGAACACCGGGGAGCTGTTTTTT; CDR3 protein: CALRIRGGGNTGELFF
D gene: NA; clone size: NA; V gene: TRBV5-1; J gene: TRBJ2-2; CDR3 DNA: TGCGCCAGCAGCTTGGCCGCGGTGTCCGGGGAGCTGTTTTTT; CDR3 protein: CASSLAAVSGELFF
D gene: TRBD1; clone size: NA; V gene: TRBV11-2; J gene: TRBJ2-1; CDR3 DNA: TGTGCCAGCAGCTTAGGGGACAGGGACCGGAATGAGCAGTTCTTC; CDR3 protein: CASSLGDRDRNEQFF
D gene: TRBD1; clone size: NA; V gene: TRBV7-3; J gene: TRBJ2-7; CDR3 DNA: TGTGCCAGCAGCTTAGGAGTCGGGACAGTCGACGAGCAGTACTTC; CDR3 protein: CASSLGVGTVDEQYF
D gene: TRBD2; clone size: NA; V gene: TRBV5-4; J gene: TRBJ2-1; CDR3 DNA: TGTGCCAGCAGCCTGAGGGGAGGGGAATTTATATACAATGAGCAGTTCTTC; CDR3 protein: CASSLRGGEFIYNEQFF
D gene: TRBD2; clone size: NA; V gene: TRBV2; J gene: TRBJ2-7; CDR3 DNA: TGTGCCAGCGGACTAGCGGCGAACTACGAGCAGTACTTC; CDR3 protein: CASGLAANYEQYF
D gene: TRBD1; clone size: NA; V gene: TRBV28; J gene: TRBJ1-1; CDR3 DNA: TGTGCCAGCAGTTTAGGCGGGGACAGGGAGACTGAAGCTTTCTTT; CDR3 protein: CASSLGGDRETEAFF
D gene: NA; clone size: NA; V gene: TRBV9; J gene: TRBJ1-2; CDR3 DNA: TGTGCCAGCAGCGTAGATGCAGCCAACTATGGTTACACCTTC; CDR3 protein: CASSVDAANYGYTF
D gene: NA; clone size: once; V gene: TRBV21-1; J gene: TRBJ2-7; CDR3 DNA: TGTGCCAGCAGCGCAGATTACCGGGACTACCCTCACTACGAGCAGTACTTC; CDR3 protein: CASSADYRDYPHYEQYF
D gene: NA; clone size: NA; V gene: TRBV15; J gene: TRBJ2-5; CDR3 DNA: TGTGCCACCAGCACCAGCGGTCAAGAGACCCAGTACTTC; CDR3 protein: CATSTSGQETQYF
D gene: TRBD1; clone size: NA; V gene: TRBV5-1; J gene: TRBJ2-7; CDR3 DNA: TGCGCCAGCAGCTGGGGACAGGGTCAAGAGCAGTACTTC; CDR3 protein: CASSWGQGQEQYF
D gene: NA; clone size: NA; V gene: TRBV28; J gene: TRBJ1-2; CDR3 DNA: TGTGCCACCTTTCCCCAATACCAGGGGTGGGATGGCTACACCTTC; CDR3 protein: CATFPQYQGWDGYTF
D gene: TRBD2; clone size: once; V gene: TRBV14; J gene: TRBJ2-7; CDR3 DNA: TGTGCCAGCAGCCAACCCGGGACTAGCGGGAGCTACGAGCAGTACTTC; CDR3 protein: CASSQPGTSGSYEQYF
D gene: TRBD1; clone size: NA; V gene: TRBV5-1; J gene: TRBJ2-7; CDR3 DNA: TGCGCCAGCAGCCCGGGGACAGGCCGATCCTACGAGCAGTACTTC; CDR3 protein: CASSPGTGRSYEQYF
D gene: TRBD2; clone size: NA; V gene: TRBV5-1; J gene: TRBJ2-7; CDR3 DNA: TGCGCCAGCAGCTTGGCTAGCGGCTCCTACGAGCAGTACTTC; CDR3 protein: CASSLASGSYEQYF
D gene: NA; clone size: NA; V gene: TRBV6-6; J gene: TRBJ1-2; CDR3 DNA: TGTGCCAGCAGCCGGCTGGGGACAAGTCTTCGCTATGGCTACACCTTC; CDR3 protein: CASSRLGTSLRYGYTF
D gene: NA; clone size: NA; V gene: TRBV10-2; J gene: TRBJ1-5; CDR3 DNA: TGCGCCAGCAGTGAAGGTGACCGAGGTAATCAGCCCCAGCATTTT; CDR3 protein: CASSEGDRGNQPQHF
D gene: TRBD2; clone size: NA; V gene: TRBV7-7; J gene: TRBJ2-5; CDR3 DNA: TGTGCTAGCAGCTTAGGGACTAGCGGGATGACGGAGACCCAGTACTTC; CDR3 protein: CASSLGTSGMTETQYF
D gene: NA; clone size: NA; V gene: TRBV4-2; J gene: TRBJ1-2; CDR3 DNA: TGTGCCAGCAGCCAAGACCCTCGGCCAGGAACCAATGGCTACACCTTC; CDR3 protein: CASSQDPRPGTNGYTF
D gene: NA; clone size: NA; V gene: TRBV28; J gene: TRBJ2-7; CDR3 DNA: TGTGCCAGCAGTTTTAATGCTAACAGGGCGGACGAGCAGTACTTC; CDR3 protein: CASSFNANRADEQYF
D gene: NA; clone size: once; V gene: TRBV7-9; J gene: TRBJ1-5; CDR3 DNA: TGTGCCAGCAGTTCGGGACAAGATCAGCCCCAGCATTTT; CDR3 protein: CASSSGQDQPQHF
D gene: TRBD2; clone size: few; V gene: TRBV14; J gene: TRBJ2-3; CDR3 DNA: TGTGCCAGCAGCCGCCCGAATCCGGGACTAGCGGACCGCACGGATACGCAGTATTTT; CDR3 protein: CASSRPNPGLADRTDTQYF
D gene: NA; clone size: NA; V gene: TRBV27; J gene: TRBJ2-7; CDR3 DNA: TGTGCCAGCAGTTTATACGGCGGGGTCTCGGGCGAGCAGTACTTC; CDR3 protein: CASSLYGGVSGEQYF
D gene: NA; clone size: NA; V gene: TRBV2; J gene: TRBJ2-2; CDR3 DNA: TGTGCCAGCAGTGATGAGCTTCTCACCGGGGAGCTGTTTTTT; CDR3 protein: CASSDELLTGELFF
D gene: TRBD1; clone size: NA; V gene: TRBV7-2; J gene: TRBJ1-2; CDR3 DNA: TGTGCCAGCAGCTTAAGGACAGGATATGGCTACACCTTC; CDR3 protein: CASSLRTGYGYTF
D gene: TRBD1; clone size: NA; V gene: TRBV19; J gene: TRBJ1-1; CDR3 DNA: TGTGCCAGTAGTATTGACAGGGTAGGCACTGAAGCTTTCTTT; CDR3 protein: CASSIDRVGTEAFF
D gene: NA; clone size: NA; V gene: TRBV6-1; J gene: TRBJ1-5; CDR3 DNA: TGTGCCAGCAGTCAGATGTATAGCAATCAGCCCCAGCATTTT; CDR3 protein: CASSQMYSNQPQHF
D gene: NA; clone size: once; V gene: TRBV27; J gene: TRBJ2-7; CDR3 DNA: TGTGCCAGCAGCAAGACACTTTACTCCTACGAGCAGTACTTC; CDR3 protein: CASSKTLYSYEQYF
D gene: TRBD1; clone size: NA; V gene: TRBV11-2; J gene: TRBJ1-2; CDR3 DNA: TGTGCCAGCAGTCACAGGGGGCTGCGGGGTGGCTACACCTTC; CDR3 protein: CASSHRGLRGGYTF
D gene: NA; clone size: once; V gene: TRBV6-4; J gene: TRBJ2-2; CDR3 DNA: TGTGCCAGCAGTGCAACCCCGGGGACTACCGGGGAGCTGTTTTTT; CDR3 protein: CASSATPGTTGELFF
D gene: NA; clone size: NA; V gene: TRBV10-2; J gene: TRBJ1-1; CDR3 DNA: TGCGCCAGCATCCAAACAACAGCGAACACTGAAGCTTTCTTT; CDR3 protein: CASIQTTANTEAFF
D gene: TRBD1; clone size: NA; V gene: TRBV7-9; J gene: TRBJ2-7; CDR3 DNA: TGTGCCAGCAGCCAACAGGGGGCCGACGAGCAGTACTTC; CDR3 protein: CASSQQGADEQYF
D gene: TRBD1; clone size: NA; V gene: TRBV4-1; J gene: TRBJ1-1; CDR3 DNA: TGCGCCAGCAGCCAACCGTTACCGGGACAGGAAATGAACACTGAAGCTTTCTTT; CDR3 protein: CASSQPLPGQEMNTEAFF
D gene: NA; clone size: NA; V gene: TRBV6-5; J gene: TRBJ1-2; CDR3 DNA: TGTGCCAGCAGTTTTCGATTCGGGGAGCACACCTTC; CDR3 protein: CASSFRFGEHTF
D gene: TRBD1; clone size: NA; V gene: TRBV15; J gene: TRBJ2-2; CDR3 DNA: TGTGCCACCAGCAGAGCGAGGGGACAGGTCGCCACCGGGGAGCTGTTTTTT; CDR3 protein: CATSRARGQVATGELFF
D gene: NA; clone size: NA; V gene: TRBV21-1; J gene: TRBJ2-7; CDR3 DNA: TGTGCCAGCAGCAGCCTAAGGACTAGCGGGACTAAAAAAACCCACGAGCAGTACTTC; CDR3 protein: CASSSLRTSGTKKTHEQYF
D gene: TRBD2; clone size: NA; V gene: TRBV27; J gene: TRBJ2-1; CDR3 DNA: TGTGCCAGCAGTTCTGGACTAGCGGGAGGTGAGCAGTTCTTC; CDR3 protein: CASSSGLAGGEQFF
D gene: NA; clone size: NA; V gene: TRBV4-2; J gene: TRBJ2-3; CDR3 DNA: TGTGCCAGCAGCCTTGAGGCGGCGCTAGACACAGATACGCAGTATTTT; CDR3 protein: CASSLEAALDTDTQYF
D gene: NA; clone size: once; V gene: TRBV4-1; J gene: TRBJ2-7; CDR3 DNA: TGCGCCAGCAGCCAAGACTCGGGGAGCTCCTACGAGCAGTACTTC; CDR3 protein: CASSQDSGSSYEQYF
D gene: TRBD2; clone size: NA; V gene: TRBV9; J gene: TRBJ2-7; CDR3 DNA: TGTGCCAGCAGCGTGAGCGGGAGGGCCTACGAGCAGTACTTC; CDR3 protein: CASSVSGRAYEQYF
D gene: NA; clone size: once; V gene: TRBV4-1; J gene: TRBJ2-7; CDR3 DNA: TGCGCCAGCAGCCAAGAAGCCAGAGGCGGCTCCTACGAGCAGTACTTC; CDR3 protein: CASSQEARGGSYEQYF
D gene: TRBD1; clone size: few; V gene: TRBV5-4; J gene: TRBJ2-7; CDR3 DNA: TGTGCCAGCAGCCAGGCTCCGGGACAGGGAACCTACGAGCAGTACTTC; CDR3 protein: CASSQAPGQGTYEQYF
D gene: TRBD1; clone size: NA; V gene: TRBV19; J gene: TRBJ2-7; CDR3 DNA: TGTGCCAGTAGTCCGGGACAGGGGGACGAGCAGTACTTC; CDR3 protein: CASSPGQGDEQYF
D gene: NA; clone size: NA; V gene: TRBV11-3; J gene: TRBJ2-3; CDR3 DNA: TGTGCCAGCAGCTTAGGATCGCGGGAAAGTATTTACGATACAGATACGCAGTATTTT; CDR3 protein: CASSLGSRESIYDTDTQYF
D gene: NA; clone size: once; V gene: TRBV7-9; J gene: TRBJ2-1; CDR3 DNA: TGTGCCAGCAGCCATCATCTCCTAACTAGCCGGACCGGCAATGAGCAGTTCTTC; CDR3 protein: CASSHHLLTSRTGNEQFF